This T cell receptor beta chain was found in a study of blood T cell repertoires in COVID-19. As for the study in general: COVID-19 samples, acute and convalescent, were from the United States, Italy and Spain. T cells, B-cell-depleted T cells, or PBMCs provided the cDNA or gDNA that served as material.

V was pared by 0 bases and J by 8 bases, with 11 bases of the junction left unmatched. CDR1 and CDR2 from the germline V gene are ENHRY and SYGVKD. CDR3 size: 17 residues. Authors' processing steps: Amplification with reference gene primers provided the estimates of nucleated cell counts. Produced via immunoSEQ multiplex PCR; TCRdb's table is partial and in-frame only. D and trimming come from the DNA, and the V and J calls and clone size come from that table. The sample shows 130,000 to 150,000 clones, roughly 90% of them seen only once. The rearrangement uses TRBV10-3 and TRBJ2-1, with 9 bases matching TRBD2. The sample was peripheral blood. This clonotype was obtained from a woman aged 45-65 years with acute or convalescent COVID-19. CDR3 region: CAISESVLAGLADEQFF. The CDR3 nucleotides are TGTGCCATCAGTGAGTCGGTGCTAGCGGGGCTCGCAGATGAGCAGTTCTTC.